These 30 T cell receptor beta chains were all obtained from the same sample, sequenced in a study of T cell repertoires in cytomegalovirus infection (dated by TCRdb to between 2018 and 2020). Sequencing relied on an Illumina HiSeq 1500. TCRdb cleaned the public reads at Q25 with fastp, built clones with MiXCR and kept in-frame beta chains. Rows matching on CDR3 protein sequence are summarized as one entry with the most common DNA and genes. The table for this sample lists 650,000 to 900,000 distinct CDR3 sequences; approximately 32% of them were counted only once. The top ten clones comprise about an eighth of the sample. The treatment or condition label on this specimen signifies: in vitro stimulation with specific CMV peptide epitopes to enrich CMV-specific T cells. These TCRs are of unknown antigen specificity. Here the sequenced sample was cultured CD8+ T cells from PBMCs, taken from culture after CMV antigen stimulation. These receptors were collected from a human donor in good health (CMV status not recorded). Some clones in this sample may be carry-over from other donors' samples.

The CDR3 nucleotides are TGTGCCAGCAGTTTATCGACAGGCTCGCTGGCACCCCTCCACTTT. Translating gives CASSLSTGSLAPLHF. This chain connects TRBV27 to TRBJ1-6, with a possible D match to TRBD1 (6 bases). Germline V lookup: CDR1 MNHEY, CDR2 SMNVEV (reference sequence). The V and J ends lost 0 bases and 11 bases respectively, with 14 bases between them. The CDR3 contains 15 residues.

The V and J genes are TRBV29-1 and TRBJ1-1; D gene ambiguous. This CDR3 has 13 amino acids. V was cut by 1 base and J by 7 bases, with 13 bases left in between. Germline V gene sequence: CDR1 SQVTM, CDR2 ANQGSEA. The CDR3 DNA is TGCAGCGTTGAAGTTAGAAATACCAATGAAGCTTTCTTT. Protein: CSVEVRNTNEAFF.

V gene TRBV11-3 combines with J gene TRBJ2-7, with 8 bases fitting TRBD2. The CDR3 covers 14 residues. Trimming took 2 bases from V and 5 from J; bases not matched to a gene: 5. Germline assignment: CDR1 SGHNT and CDR2 YENEEA. CDR3 loop: CASSLSGGSDEQYF. CDR3 in DNA: TGTGCCAGCAGCTTATCGGGAGGGTCGGACGAGCAGTACTTC.

The V call is TRBV18, the J call TRBJ2-7; the match to TRBD2 covers 13 bases. CDR1 is KGHSH, CDR2 LQKENI, per germline. V shed 3 bases and J 0 bases; nucleotides not matched to a gene: 2. This CDR3 spans 16 amino acids. CDR3 amino acids: CASSPTSGGSSYEQYV. The DNA for the CDR3 is TGTGCCAGCTCACCGACTAGCGGGGGGAGCTCCTACGAGCAGTACGTC.

This chain uses TRBV6-6 with TRBJ2-3; unclear D gene. V was cut by 2 bases and J by 0 bases, with 15 bases left in between. CDR3 size: 17 residues. CDR1 is MNHNY and CDR2 is SVGAGI in the germline V gene (reference sequence). The CDR3 DNA reads as TGTGCCAGCAGTTACAGTCCCCTCGGAATAAGCACAGATACGCAGTATTTT. Translated: CASSYSPLGISTDTQYF.

The chain combines TRBV4-1 with TRBJ2-7; D unresolved. The CDR3 consists of 13 residues. Trimming stripped 0 bases from V and 2 bases from J, with 5 bases between. Germline V gives CDR1 MGHRA, CDR2 YSYEKL. The CDR3 protein is CASSQDVAYEQYF. The CDR3 DNA follows: TGCGCCAGCAGCCAAGATGTAGCCTACGAGCAGTACTTC.

This clonotype was seen at least ten times. This chain links TRBV5-4 with TRBJ2-5; no clear D. Trimming left V 6 bases short and J 2 bases short, with 11 bases between. This CDR3 region has 13 residues. Germline V gene lookup returns CDR1 SGHNT and CDR2 YYREEE (reference sequence). CDR3 coding DNA: TGTGCCAGCACCATGACCGGGCAAGAGACCCAGTACTTC. Encoded protein: CASTMTGQETQYF.

V usage is TRBV12-3 or TRBV12-4 and J usage is TRBJ2-3, with TRBD2 matching 9 bases. The CDR3 is made up of 15 amino acids. V was clipped by 5 bases and J by 1 base; unmatched bases: 4. CDR3 coding DNA: TGTGCCAGCAGTGCCATAGCGGGGGGCACAGATACGCAGTATTTT. This sequence encodes CASSAIAGGTDTQYF.

Many counts were recorded for this clonotype. One end of the junction varies from germline; a read error may be responsible. The chain links TRBV12-3 or TRBV12-4 to TRBJ2-3, with D perhaps being TRBD1 or TRBD2 (5 bases each). The CDR3 is 12 amino acids. The CDR3 spells CASSSTGPRHSF. The DNA of the CDR3 is TGTGCCAGCAGTTCCACGGGACCCCGGCACTCTTTT.

This clonotype has ten or more counts. CDR3 sequence reads: CASSLNGLGAAQTRETQYF. The CDR3 DNA is TGTGCCAGCAGCTTAAATGGCCTAGGGGCTGCACAAACTAGAGAGACCCAGTACTTC. V usage is TRBV7-2 and J usage is TRBJ2-5, with D possibly being TRBD1 or TRBD2 (5 bases each). Per the germline V gene, CDR1 is SGHTA and CDR2 is FQGNSA. This CDR3 has 19 residues. V lost 2 bases and J lost 4, with 26 bases in between.

The V gene is TRBV7-9, the J gene TRBJ1-2; tentatively, D is TRBD1 (5 bases). In germline, CDR1 is SEHNR, CDR2 FQNEAQ (reference sequence). The V gene lost 5 bases and the J gene lost 8 bases, with 21 bases spanning the gap. CDR3 length equals 15 residues. The CDR3 loop is CASSLEAGGFEGYTF. CDR3 coding DNA: TGTGCCAGCAGCCTGGAGGCGGGGGGATTTGAAGGCTACACCTTC.

The rearrangement joins TRBV3-1 to TRBJ2-7; 13 bases are a match to TRBD2. CDR3 size: 18 residues. Germline values: CDR1 LGHDT, CDR2 YNNKEL (reference sequence). Germline trimming cut 6 bases from V and 0 bases from J; bases unmatched to any gene: 11. The CDR3 sequence is CASSPGVGLAGLSYEQYF. DNA of the CDR3: TGTGCCAGCAGTCCCGGAGTGGGACTAGCGGGGCTCTCCTACGAGCAGTACTTC.

The sample holds a few counts of this clonotype. J is TRBJ2-1 and V is TRBV12-3 or TRBV12-4; D is tentatively TRBD1 or TRBD2 (5 bases each). The CDR3 loop spans 16 amino acids. Trimming pared 4 bases from V and 8 bases from J, leaving 21 bases between. In DNA form, the CDR3 reads TGTGCCAGCAGTTCCCGGACTCGGCCCCGGGGCGATGAGCAGTTCTTC. Residues: CASSSRTRPRGDEQFF.

J is TRBJ2-7 and V is TRBV6-2 or TRBV6-3, with a possible D match to TRBD2 (5 bases). Between the trimmed V and J ends, which lost 2 bases and 6 bases, there was a span of 8 bases. In germline, CDR1 is MNHEY, CDR2 SVGEGT. The CDR3 contains 12 residues. The CDR3, as DNA: TGTGCCAGCAGTTACGCGGGCGGCGAGCAGTACGTC. This codes for CASSYAGGEQYV.

This chain links TRBV10-3 with TRBJ2-7; D is perhaps TRBD1 or TRBD2 (6 bases each). CDR1 and CDR2 from the germline V gene are ENHRY and SYGVKD. The length of the CDR3 is 14 residues. V was shortened by 6 bases and J by 5 bases, with 17 bases between the two germline ends. CDR3 nucleotide sequence: TGTGCCATCAGCGACCCGACAGGCGGGGACGAGCAGTACTTC. Translation gives CAISDPTGGDEQYF.

This clonotype was detected a few times. V usage is TRBV19 and J usage is TRBJ2-7; 11 bases line up with TRBD2. Germline V gene lookup returns CDR1 LNHDA and CDR2 SQIVND (reference sequence). The junction had 2 bases not matched to a gene; V was cut back by 4 bases and J by 6 bases. This CDR3 contains 13 residues. The CDR3 nucleotides read TGTGCCAGTAGTACGACTAGCGGGGTCGAGCAGTACTTC. As protein: CASSTTSGVEQYF.

A few counts support this clonotype. The chain links TRBV12-3 or TRBV12-4 to TRBJ2-1; D not certain. The CDR3 extends over 12 amino acids. Trimming shortened V by 7 bases and J by 5 bases, and 9 bases separated the two germline ends. The CDR3 sequence is CASMLPNNEQFF. The DNA for the CDR3 is TGTGCCAGCATGCTACCCAACAATGAGCAGTTCTTC.

This clonotype was counted ten times or more. The V and J genes are TRBV7-8 and TRBJ1-2; weak D call: TRBD1 (5 bases). The CDR3 consists of 16 residues. The V gene lost 1 base and the J gene lost 4 bases, with 16 bases spanning the gap. Germline V gives CDR1 SGHVS, CDR2 FQNEAQ. The CDR3 region is CASSLGVRENSYGYTF. CDR3 in DNA: TGTGCCAGCAGCTTAGGGGTCAGGGAAAATAGCTATGGCTACACCTTC.

This rearrangement joins TRBV6-6 to TRBJ1-1; no clear D gene. Germline V gene sequence: CDR1 MNHNY, CDR2 SVGAGI (reference sequence). V lost 2 bases, J lost 5 bases, and 12 bases lay in between. CDR3 length equals 14 residues. The DNA of the CDR3 is TGTGCCAGCAGTTACGTCAGCCGAGAAACTGAAGCTTTCTTT. Translation gives CASSYVSRETEAFF.

J is TRBJ2-1 and V is TRBV20-1, with 8 nucleotides matching TRBD2. With V trimmed by 3 bases and J by 5 bases, 3 bases remained unmatched. From germline, CDR1 is DFQATT and CDR2 SNEGSKA (reference sequence). The CDR3 runs 13 residues. The CDR3 region is CSARPGGHNEQFF. The CDR3 coding sequence is TGCAGTGCTAGGCCGGGGGGGCACAATGAGCAGTTCTTC.

CDR3 DNA sequence: TGTGCCACCAGCAGAGATTACTATGAGCAGTTCTTC. The encoded protein is CATSRDYYEQFF. The chain carries TRBV15 and TRBJ2-1; D is uncertain. Germline V gene lookup returns CDR1 LNHNV and CDR2 YYDKDF (reference sequence). The CDR3 extends over 12 amino acids. Trimming removed 0 bases from V and 8 bases from J, with 5 bases in between. The whole variable domain, remainder taken from reference TRBV15 and TRBJ2-1, is DAMVIQNPRYQVTQFGKPVTLSCSQTLNHNVMYWYQQKSSQAPKLLFHYYDKDFNNEADTPDNFQSRRPNTSFCFLDIRSPGLGDTAMYLCATSRDYYEQFFGPGTRLTVL.

This clonotype was detected a few times. The chain employs TRBV6-5 and TRBJ1-1; 9 nucleotides align to TRBD1. Germline V gene sequence: CDR1 MNHEY, CDR2 SVGAGI. This CDR3 has 13 residues. The ends lost 5 bases at V and 8 bases at J; junction bases unmatched: 6. CDR3 loop: CASSQTTGGEAFF. In DNA form, the CDR3 reads TGTGCCAGCAGTCAGACGACAGGGGGGGAAGCTTTCTTT.

The sample holds many counts of this clonotype. This chain uses TRBV28 with TRBJ2-5; possibly TRBD2 for D (6 bases). Trimming shortened V by 5 bases and J by 1 base, and 17 bases separated the two germline ends. CDR3 size: 16 residues. Germline-derived CDR1 and CDR2 are MDHEN and SYDVKM. CDR3 sequence (DNA): TGTGCCAGCAGTCGGCGACTAGGCCCATTCCAAGAGACCCAGTACTTC. Protein sequence: CASSRRLGPFQETQYF.

This clonotype was recorded at least ten times. This rearrangement joins TRBV7-9 to TRBJ2-3; 9 positions match TRBD2. There are 15 residues in the CDR3. V shed 5 bases, J shed 5 bases, and the junction held 8 bases outside the gene matches. CDR1 and CDR2 (germline): SEHNR, FQNEAQ (reference sequence). As DNA, the CDR3 is TGTGCCAGCAGCCGGGCGGGGGGGTACGAAGATACGCAGTATTTT. Residues: CASSRAGGYEDTQYF. Filled out from reference TRBV7-9 and TRBJ2-3, the complete variable domain reads DTGVSQNPRHKITKRGQNVTFRCDPISEHNRLYWYRQTLGQGPEFLTYFQNEAQLEKSRLLSDRFSAERPKGSFSTLEIQRTEQGDSAMYLCASSRAGGYEDTQYFGPGTRLTVL.

The chain uses TRBV2 and TRBJ1-2, with D tentatively TRBD1 (6 bases). The CDR3 is 14 residues long. CDR1 and CDR2 (germline): SNHLY, FYNNEI. Between the trimmed V and J ends, which lost 4 bases and 4 bases, there was a span of 13 bases. CDR3 DNA: TGTGCCAGCAGTGTACAGGGTCAGGGCTATGGCTACACCTTC. It yields the protein CASSVQGQGYGYTF.

This clonotype was observed many times. J is TRBJ2-1 and V is TRBV6-1; D ambiguous. Trimming pared 10 bases from V and 7 bases from J, leaving 20 bases between. This CDR3 has 14 residues. The germline V gene encodes CDR1 MNHNS and CDR2 SASEGT. The CDR3 DNA reads as TGTGCCACCGGAGACGCCCGATTGATTAATGAGCAGTTCTTC. Translation gives CATGDARLINEQFF.

This clonotype was observed a handful of times. The chain combines TRBV12-3 or TRBV12-4 with TRBJ1-1, with D uncertain. The CDR3 contains 17 residues. V lost 5 bases to trimming and J lost 0 bases, with 19 bases between them. CDR3 sequence (DNA): TGTGCCAGCAGTCCGGGCTTGTGGGAGGGTATGAACACTGAAGCTTTCTTT. Its translation is CASSPGLWEGMNTEAFF.

The V gene is TRBV2, the J gene TRBJ1-3; 9 bases align to TRBD1. The length of the CDR3 is 14 residues. Germline-derived CDR1 and CDR2 are SNHLY and FYNNEI. Trimming at V came to 6 bases and at J to 10 bases, leaving 10 bases not matched to a gene. CDR3 region: CASSPGTGFETIYF. The CDR3, as DNA: TGTGCCAGCAGCCCCGGGACAGGGTTTGAGACCATATATTTT. Full variable domain (rest looked up from reference TRBV2 and TRBJ1-3): EPEVTQTPSHQVTQMGQEVILRCVPISNHLYFYWYRQILGQKVEFLVSFYNNEISEKSEIFDDQFSVERPDGSNFTLKIRSTKLEDSAMYFCASSPGTGFETIYFGEGSWLTVV.

This clonotype has only a few counts. This chain connects TRBV4-3 to TRBJ1-2; unclear D gene. CDR3 length equals 16 residues. Per germline, CDR1 LGHNA and CDR2 YSLEER. With 1 base removed from V and 4 bases from J, the gap between germline ends came to 16 bases. The CDR3 DNA follows: TGCGCCAGCAGCCAAGTTGGGAGGGCAGTGGCCTATGGCTACACCTTC. Amino acid sequence: CASSQVGRAVAYGYTF.

This clonotype has more than one count but fewer than ten. The chain carries TRBV29-1 and TRBJ2-1, with D perhaps TRBD1 (5 bases). This CDR3 contains 13 residues. The V gene lost 1 base and the J gene lost 4 bases, with 8 bases spanning the gap. The germline gives CDR1 SQVTM, CDR2 ANQGSEA. The CDR3 protein is CSVEGTKYNEQFF. CDR3 in DNA: TGCAGCGTTGAAGGGACAAAATACAATGAGCAGTTCTTC.